The 22 T cell receptor beta chains presented below share a single source sample, sequenced in a study of OX40 agonist ivuxolimab in advanced cancers. Only in-frame clones appear in the TCRdb table, and some are missing; sequencing was by immunoSEQ multiplex PCR. The sample lists about 76,000 clones, 70% to 90% occurring once. Sequenced material: CD4+ or CD8+ T cells sorted from blood, taken in a trial of the OX40 agonist ivuxolimab. These receptors were obtained from an adult with an advanced solid tumor such as melanoma, head and neck, liver or kidney cancer.

The chain combines TRBV19 with TRBJ1-2; D is ambiguous. The CDR3 length is 12 residues. Trimming took 0 bases from V and 6 from J, leaving 5 bases between them. Germline assignment: CDR1 LNHDA and CDR2 SQIVND (reference sequence). The CDR3 is CASSIDLNGYTF. DNA of the CDR3: TGTGCCAGTAGTATAGATCTCAATGGCTACACCTTC.

Note on this clone: Possible read error: a much larger clone is one base away. The same CDR3 also results from other DNA sequences found in this sample. Here the CDR3 reads CASSDRGRTGELFF. In DNA, the CDR3 is TGTGCCAGCAGTGACAGGGGGAGGACCGGGGAGCTGTTTTTT. V is TRBV2 and J is TRBJ2-2; tentatively, D is TRBD1 (7 bases). Per germline, CDR1 SNHLY and CDR2 FYNNEI. This CDR3 has 14 residues. The V end lost 3 bases, the J end lost 5 bases, and 10 bases lay between the germline ends.

This chain connects TRBV27 to TRBJ1-2, with D unclear. CDR3 size: 16 residues. V was clipped by 2 bases and J by 1 base, with 14 bases between them. Per germline, CDR1 MNHEY and CDR2 SMNVEV (reference sequence). CDR3 DNA sequence: TGTGCCAGCAGTTTAAATGGTATAGGGATTAACTATGGCTACACCTTC. Protein: CASSLNGIGINYGYTF.

About this clone itself: This specimen includes other DNA sequences encoding the same CDR3. The chain combines TRBV28 with TRBJ2-5; D is unresolved. V was cut by 4 bases and J by 7 bases, with 13 bases left in between. The CDR3 covers 13 residues. CDR1 and CDR2 from the germline V gene are MDHEN and SYDVKM. CDR3: CASSSETRGTQYF. The CDR3 nucleotides are TGTGCCAGCAGTTCGGAGACCAGAGGGACCCAGTACTTC.

This clone was seen more than once but under ten times. The rearrangement links TRBV14 to TRBJ1-6; D gene uncertain. The V gene's germline CDR1 is SGHDN and CDR2 FVKESK. This CDR3 comprises 13 residues. V was clipped by 0 bases and J by 13 bases, with 10 bases between them. Here the CDR3 DNA reads TGTGCCAGCAGCCAAGATAGGAGGGCTCCCCTCCACTTT. Translation gives CASSQDRRAPLHF.

The chain uses TRBV9 and TRBJ1-1; D gene unclear. Germline V lookup: CDR1 SGDLS, CDR2 YYNGEE. The CDR3 sequence is 15 residues long. The V end was cut by 0 bases, the J end by 0 bases, with 9 bases between. CDR3 DNA sequence: TGTGCCAGCAGCGTAGAGTCGGTGGTGAACACTGAAGCTTTCTTT. Translated: CASSVESVVNTEAFF.

The CDR3 DNA sequence: TGTGCCAGCAGTCCGTTAGACAGGGGGCGTAGTGAGCAGTTCTTC. Translating gives CASSPLDRGRSEQFF. This chain joins TRBV6-5 and TRBJ2-1; 10 nucleotides line up with TRBD1. The CDR3 is 15 amino acids. Germline V lookup: CDR1 MNHEY, CDR2 SVGAGI. Trimming took 5 bases from V and 9 from J; bases not matched to a gene: 10.

CDR3 in DNA: TGTGCCAGCGCCTCCGGGACAGGGGTCTCTGGGGCCAACGTCCTGACTTTC. Translating gives CASASGTGVSGANVLTF. J is TRBJ2-6 and V is TRBV19; 10 nucleotides match TRBD1. J was trimmed by 0 bases and V by 9 bases; bases with no gene match: 8. The germline V gene encodes CDR1 LNHDA and CDR2 SQIVND (reference sequence). The CDR3 length is 17 residues.

The chain links TRBV28 to TRBJ2-4; D gene uncertain. Germline values: CDR1 MDHEN, CDR2 SYDVKM. This CDR3 has 13 amino acids. Between the trimmed V and J ends, which lost 10 bases and 7 bases, there was a span of 17 bases. The DNA of the CDR3 is TGTGCCATCTCGGTGGGTTCTACGAACATTCAGTACTTC. Translation gives CAISVGSTNIQYF.

The rearrangement joins TRBV10-1 to TRBJ1-1, with 7 bases that match TRBD1. This CDR3 is 14 amino acids long. V dropped 6 bases and J dropped 4; count of bases not matched to a gene: 8. The germline V gene encodes CDR1 WNHNN and CDR2 SYGVQD (reference sequence). The CDR3 region is CASSRSPGGTEAFF. DNA for the CDR3: TGCGCCAGCAGCCGATCTCCAGGGGGCACTGAAGCTTTCTTT.

The chain uses TRBV6-5 and TRBJ1-2; D is unclear. The CDR3 is 14 residues long. In germline, CDR1 is MNHEY, CDR2 SVGAGI. Deletions cut 8 bases from V and 0 bases from J, with 13 bases between. CDR3 sequence reads: CASRRPGTNYGYTF. The CDR3 nucleotides are TGTGCCAGCCGGAGACCGGGGACTAACTATGGCTACACCTTC.

The chain couples TRBV18 to TRBJ2-7, with TRBD1 matching 9 bases. Trimming took 5 bases from V and 5 from J; bases not matched to a gene: 10. The CDR3 runs 15 residues. Germline V CDR1 and CDR2: KGHSH, LQKENI. In DNA, the CDR3 is TGTGCCAGCTCATCAACTACCGGGACAGGGAACGAGCAGTACGTC. This encodes CASSSTTGTGNEQYV.

This chain uses TRBV18 with TRBJ2-7; D not resolved. This CDR3 is 13 amino acids long. Germline V gene data show CDR1 as KGHSH and CDR2 as LQKENI. Trimming removed 2 bases at V and 6 bases at J, with 11 bases between. The CDR3: CASSPDELGEQYV. CDR3 DNA: TGTGCCAGCTCACCAGACGAATTAGGCGAGCAGTACGTC.

V and J are TRBV28 and TRBJ1-5; a weak D match, TRBD1 (5 bases). Trimming left V 3 bases short and J 8 bases short, with 14 bases between. CDR1 MDHEN and CDR2 SYDVKM come from the germline V gene. This CDR3 has 14 residues. The CDR3 sequence: CASSFRRGWEPQHF. CDR3 coding DNA: TGTGCCAGCAGTTTTCGTCGGGGGTGGGAGCCCCAGCATTTT.

This rearrangement joins TRBV7-9 to TRBJ1-5; no definite D call. The V gene lost 5 bases and the J gene lost 6 bases, with 8 bases spanning the gap. The length of the CDR3 is 12 residues. Germline V lookup: CDR1 SEHNR, CDR2 FQNEAQ (reference sequence). CDR3 residues: CASSPLSQPQHF. The CDR3 region has the DNA TGTGCCAGCAGCCCCCTCAGTCAGCCCCAGCATTTT.

This clone was detected once. V usage is TRBV6-6 and J usage is TRBJ2-6, with no clear D. The CDR3 length is 16 residues. Germline CDR1 and CDR2: MNHNY and SVGAGI (reference sequence). The V end was cut by 2 bases, the J end by 0 bases, with 8 bases between. The DNA for the CDR3 is TGTGCCAGCAGTTACGGTGGGCCCTCTGGGGCCAACGTCCTGACTTTC. It specifies CASSYGGPSGANVLTF.

J is TRBJ2-3 and V is TRBV18; maybe TRBD2 (6 bases). The CDR3 has 16 residues. CDR1 is KGHSH and CDR2 is LQKENI in the germline V gene. The V end was cut by 3 bases, the J end by 6 bases, with 19 bases between. Here the CDR3 DNA reads TGTGCCAGCTCACCCTACGGGACTTTCTCTACGGATACGCAGTATTTT. This gives the protein CASSPYGTFSTDTQYF.

The rearrangement links TRBV5-4 to TRBJ2-7; 9 nucleotides match TRBD2. The CDR3 length is 14 residues. CDR1 and CDR2 (germline): SGHNT, YYREEE (reference sequence). CDR3 amino acids: CITARGGSSYEQYF. As DNA, the CDR3 is TGTATAACGGCGCGGGGGGGGAGCTCCTACGAGCAGTACTTC.

V and J are TRBV7-2 and TRBJ1-2; D uncertain. Trimming took off 3 bases at V and 2 bases at J, with 4 bases between the two ends. The germline gives CDR1 SGHTA, CDR2 FQGNSA. This CDR3 contains 12 residues. This CDR3 is CASSLTNYGYTF. CDR3 nucleotide sequence: TGTGCCAGCAGCTTGACCAACTATGGCTACACCTTC.

V and J are TRBV5-1 and TRBJ2-5; 10 bases match TRBD2. Trimming took 5 bases from V and 3 from J; bases not matched to a gene: 7. CDR3 length: 15 amino acids. Germline CDR1 is SGHRS and CDR2 is YFSETQ. The CDR3 spells CASRLSGGAEETQYF. Here the CDR3 DNA reads TGCGCCAGCAGATTAAGCGGGGGGGCGGAAGAGACCCAGTACTTC.

The chain is built from TRBV7-8 and TRBJ2-2; D call uncertain. The CDR3 has 14 amino acids. V was pared by 5 bases and J by 6 bases, with 13 bases between. Germline CDR1 is SGHVS and CDR2 is FQNEAQ. The CDR3 coding sequence is TGTGCCAGCAGCCGTAGTGAAGCCGCCGGGGAGCTGTTTTTT. Its translation is CASSRSEAAGELFF.

This clone occurred a few times. This chain joins TRBV6-5 and TRBJ2-3; no clear D gene. The length of the CDR3 is 15 residues. Trimming pared 0 bases from V and 1 base from J, leaving 8 bases between. CDR1 and CDR2 (germline): MNHEY, SVGAGI. CDR3 amino acids: CASSYSRTGTDTQYF. The DNA for the CDR3 is TGTGCCAGCAGTTACTCGAGGACGGGCACAGATACGCAGTATTTT.